Each of the 16 T cell receptor beta chains below was sequenced from the same sample in a study of T cells in Graves' hyperthyroidism and ophthalmopathy. Researchers amplified the TCR beta CDR3 regions from RNA transcripts. First-round RT-PCR targeting the TCR CDR3 was performed with the HTBI primer set. TCRdb recomputed calls from the multiplex PCR reads with MiXCR, one row per CDR3 protein. Of some 270,000 distinct CDR3 sequences in the sample, roughly 13% were seen once. Sample: blood. Receptors originate from a woman in her thirties or forties with Graves' hyperthyroidism.

The rearrangement joins TRBV9 to TRBJ2-1; D could derive from TRBD1 or TRBD2 (5 bases each). V lost 1 base and J lost 3, with 11 bases in between. From germline, CDR1 is SGDLS and CDR2 YYNGEE. The CDR3 is 15 residues long. CDR3: CASSVRWDRYNEQFF. CDR3 nucleotides: TGTGCCAGCAGCGTAAGGTGGGACCGCTACAATGAGCAGTTCTTC.

Ten or more counts support this clonotype. This sequence joins TRBV5-1 and TRBJ2-3; the D gene is possibly TRBD1 (6 bases). Trimming took 3 bases from V and 0 from J, leaving 8 bases between them. Germline-derived CDR1 and CDR2 are SGHRS and YFSETQ. The CDR3 is 14 amino acids. CDR3 residues: CASSSGVSTDTQYF. The CDR3, as DNA: TGCGCCAGCAGCTCAGGGGTTAGCACAGATACGCAGTATTTT.

This sequence joins TRBV10-3 and TRBJ2-1, with 11 positions matching TRBD2. The length of the CDR3 is 16 residues. Germline CDR1 reads ENHRY; CDR2 reads SYGVKD. Losses at the gene ends were 3 bases for V and 0 bases for J; bases not matched to a gene: 1. As DNA, the CDR3 is TGTGCCATCAGTGATACTAGCGGGAGCTCCTACAATGAGCAGTTCTTC. It yields the protein CAISDTSGSSYNEQFF.

The rearrangement uses TRBV20-1 and TRBJ2-7; possibly TRBD1 for D (5 bases). The germline V gene has CDR1 DFQATT and CDR2 SNEGSKA (reference sequence). CDR3 length equals 16 residues. Trimming stripped 3 bases from V and 2 bases from J, with 20 bases between. The CDR3 spells CSASPTFNRKAYEQYF. In DNA form, the CDR3 reads TGCAGTGCTAGTCCAACCTTTAACAGGAAGGCCTACGAGCAGTACTTC.

This clonotype was detected a few times. The chain employs TRBV20-1 and TRBJ1-5; D may be TRBD1 (5 bases). With 3 bases removed from V and 9 bases from J, the gap between germline ends came to 15 bases. Germline V lookup: CDR1 DFQATT, CDR2 SNEGSKA (reference sequence). This CDR3 has 13 residues. CDR3 protein: CSARNQGLGPQHF. In DNA, the CDR3 is TGCAGTGCTAGGAATCAGGGCTTGGGGCCCCAGCATTTT.

This clonotype was seen ten or more times. The genes are TRBV11-2 and TRBJ1-1; maybe TRBD1 (6 bases). CDR1 is SGHAT, CDR2 FQNNGV, per germline. V gave up 5 bases and J gave up 11 bases, with 12 bases separating them. The CDR3 loop spans 11 amino acids. The CDR3: CASSRGRGAFF. The CDR3 nucleotides read TGTGCCAGCAGCCGGGGGCGCGGGGCTTTCTTT.

The chain combines TRBV30 with TRBJ1-3, with TRBD1 identical over 8 bases. Losses at the gene ends were 7 bases for V and 4 bases for J; bases not matched to a gene: 6. CDR1 is GTSNPN and CDR2 is SVGIG in the germline V gene (reference sequence). There are 13 residues in the CDR3. The CDR3 loop reads CASATGEGNTIYF. The CDR3 DNA reads TGTGCCTCGGCGACAGGGGAAGGAAACACCATATATTTT.

The rearrangement joins TRBV5-8 to TRBJ2-2; TRBD2 aligns across 9 bases. V lost 4 bases, J lost 3 bases, and 7 bases stayed unmatched. CDR1 is SGHTS and CDR2 is YDEGEE in the germline V gene. This CDR3 contains 16 residues. The CDR3 loop reads CASSRTSGLDTGELFF. The CDR3 DNA reads TGTGCCAGCAGCCGTACTAGCGGGCTTGACACCGGGGAGCTGTTTTTT.

This clonotype was seen repeatedly, ten times or more. This chain connects TRBV11-2 to TRBJ2-1; D is ambiguous. The ends were cut back, 5 bases at V and 9 bases at J, with 14 bases in the middle. Germline V gives CDR1 SGHAT, CDR2 FQNNGV. The CDR3 has 13 amino acids. CDR3 loop: CASSQGFGSEQFF. CDR3 in DNA: TGTGCCAGCAGCCAAGGTTTTGGCAGTGAGCAGTTCTTC.

This clonotype has at least ten counts. The J gene is TRBJ1-1, the V gene TRBV7-2, with D perhaps TRBD1 (5 bases). In germline, CDR1 is SGHTA, CDR2 FQGNSA. The CDR3 totals 12 residues. Trimming cost V 4 bases and J 3 bases, with 6 bases left between them. This CDR3 is CASSSGYTEAFF. CDR3 DNA sequence: TGTGCCAGCAGCTCAGGGTACACTGAAGCTTTCTTT.

CDR3 nucleotides: TGTGCCAGCAGCTTCATTTTGGCCGGGGAGCTGTTTTTT. It encodes CASSFILAGELFF. The V gene is TRBV5-5, the J gene TRBJ2-2; D is unresolved. V was pared by 2 bases and J by 6 bases, with 8 bases between. Germline CDR1 is SGHKS and CDR2 is YYEKEE (reference sequence). The CDR3 has 13 amino acids.

Concerning this clonotype: One junction end does not reproduce the germline sequence, and a read error may be involved. The chain links TRBV19 to TRBJ1-1; 7 positions match TRBD1. Germline assignment: CDR1 LNHDA and CDR2 SQIVND (reference sequence). The CDR3 extends over 14 amino acids. CDR3 residues: CASKSRQGDTKAFF. The CDR3 DNA reads as TGTGCCAGTAAATCCAGACAGGGCGACACTAAAGCTTTCTTT.

This clonotype was counted ten times or more. The V gene is TRBV6-1, the J gene TRBJ2-7, with a weak D call TRBD2 (5 bases). The CDR3 length is 11 residues. With 8 bases removed from V and 4 bases from J, the gap between germline ends came to 9 bases. The V gene's germline CDR1 is MNHNS and CDR2 SASEGT. The DNA of the CDR3 is TGTGCCAGCCGGGGTACTTACGAGCAGTACTTC. It specifies CASRGTYEQYF.

The J gene is TRBJ1-3, the V gene TRBV20-1; 7 bases match TRBD1. With V trimmed by 0 bases and J by 1 base, 3 bases remained unmatched. CDR3 length equals 15 residues. In germline, CDR1 is DFQATT, CDR2 SNEGSKA (reference sequence). The CDR3 region has the DNA TGCAGTGCTAGAGAGGGACAGTGGTCTGGAAACACCATATATTTT. This encodes CSAREGQWSGNTIYF.

A remark on this clonotype: This may be a read error, as it is one base from a much larger clone. The CDR3 DNA reads TGTGCCAGCAGTTTTGAGGCGGGAGGGCCCGATGAGCAGTACTTC. The encoded protein is CASSFEAGGPDEQYF. V is TRBV12-3 or TRBV12-4 and J is TRBJ2-7, with TRBD2 matching over 9 bases. This CDR3 is 15 amino acids long. V gave up 3 bases and J gave up 7 bases; unmatched junction bases: 10.

At least ten counts were recorded for this clonotype. In DNA form, the CDR3 reads TGTGCCAGCAGTCTAGGACCGGGCTACGAGCAGTACTTC. Encoded protein: CASSLGPGYEQYF. This sequence joins TRBV28 and TRBJ2-7, with unresolved D. There are 13 residues in the CDR3. Germline assignment: CDR1 MDHEN and CDR2 SYDVKM. The V and J ends lost 5 bases and 3 bases respectively, with 11 bases between them.